This TCR beta chain was identified during a study of vaccination and CD4 T cells after COVID-19. Overall study context: Six males and four females, two Hispanic, made up the convalescents. In culture, cells were exposed to overlapping spike peptides from SARS-CoV-2, HCoV-NL63, HCoV-OC43 and HCoV-229E. Whole-study results and caveats: Convalescent patients' vaccine-specific clones were spike mono-reactive in 304 of 307 cases. For SARS-CoV-2-reactive clonotypes, the median went from approximately 21 to 38, a nonsignificant increase.

CDR1 is MNHEY, CDR2 SMNVEV, per germline (reference sequence). The CDR3 runs 16 residues. The germline V and J ends were trimmed by 5 bases and 4 bases, with 17 bases remaining between them. An Oncomine TCR Beta short-read assay was used to sequence the DNA from cultured CD4+ T cells. TCRdb reprocessed the PCR reads with MiXCR, giving one entry per CDR3 protein. The sample contains roughly 15,000 distinct CDR3 sequences, 60% to 70% of which appear only once. Concerning this clonotype itself: The antigen is not known.

The treatment here: approximately 9-day PBMC culture with coronavirus spike peptide pools or control peptides (ViraFEST assay). This clonotype originated in a human donor who had recovered from COVID-19. Sequenced: CD4+ T cells from blood, cultured in vitro. This chain joins TRBV27 and TRBJ2-2, with D perhaps TRBD1 or TRBD2 (5 bases each). CDR3 in DNA: TGTGCCAGCAGTCACCTGGGAATAGGGACCACCGGGGAGCTGTTTTTT. Translation: CASSHLGIGTTGELFF.